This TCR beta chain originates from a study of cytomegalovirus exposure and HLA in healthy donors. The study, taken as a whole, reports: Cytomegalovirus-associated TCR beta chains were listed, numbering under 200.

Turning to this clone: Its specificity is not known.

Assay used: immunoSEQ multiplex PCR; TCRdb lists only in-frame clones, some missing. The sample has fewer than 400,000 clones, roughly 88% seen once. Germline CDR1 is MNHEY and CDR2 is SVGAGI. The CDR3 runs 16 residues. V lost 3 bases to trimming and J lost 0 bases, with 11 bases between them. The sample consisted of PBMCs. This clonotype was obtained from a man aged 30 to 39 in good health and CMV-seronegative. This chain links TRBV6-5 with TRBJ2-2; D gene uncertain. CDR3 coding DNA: TGTGCCAGCAGTTATAGCCCGACCGCGAACACCGGGGAGCTGTTTTTT. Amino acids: CASSYSPTANTGELFF.